The 21 T cell receptor beta chains reported below all come from one sample, sequenced in a study of tumor-infiltrating lymphocytes in primary liver carcinoma. Priming with a constant-region primer yielded TCR beta cDNA from about 540 ng total RNA. Three-round nested multiplex PCR performed with slightly modified ARM-PCR produced the TCR beta libraries. Rounds one and two of PCR, each of about 10 cycles, were primed with TRBV1-TRBV30 forward primers and a C-beta reverse primer. TCRdb re-called the multiplex PCR reads with MiXCR, one entry per CDR3 protein. The sample includes about 310,000 distinct CDR3 sequences, 50% to 70% of them seen just once. In addition to blood RNA drawn from unsorted whole blood, germline DNA was extracted. Material for sequencing was peripheral blood. The receptors originated from a man aged 35 to 55 with primary liver carcinoma and hepatitis B virus infection.

Turning to this clonotype: A much more abundant neighbour one base away suggests this may be a read error. CDR3 loop: CANSQGREDEQFF. The CDR3 bases are TGCGCCAACAGCCAGGGGCGGGAGGATGAGCAGTTCTTC. The gene calls are TRBV4-1 and TRBJ2-1; 8 bases map to TRBD2. This CDR3 spans 13 amino acids. Germline loops: CDR1 MGHRA, CDR2 YSYEKL.

With respect to this clonotype: It is unclear where the CDR3 begins or ends on the DNA, so no DNA is shown, and the CDR3 is as TCRdb lists it. The chain uses TRBV6-9 and TRBJ1-2; TRBD1, the table's D call, lacks a check against the DNA. Germline V gives CDR1 MNHGY, CDR2 SVAAGI. The CDR3 is 16 residues long, counting both termini. The CDR3 is CARSGNQQSINYGCTF.

The rearrangement joins TRBV25-1 to TRBJ1-4, with D uncertain. Per the germline V gene, CDR1 is MGHDK and CDR2 is SYGVNS. The V end was cut by 4 bases, the J end by 4 bases, with 10 bases between. The CDR3 extends over 14 amino acids. The CDR3 region has the DNA TGTGCCAGCAGTGGCCGGGTCAATAATGAAAAACTGTTTTTT. Its translation: CASSGRVNNEKLFF.

On this clonotype itself: The CDR3 carries no conserved terminal phenylalanine or tryptophan, so it likely arises from a read error. The gene calls are TRBV5-5 and TRBJ2-2; D may match TRBD1 or TRBD2 (5 bases each). Trimming shortened V by 3 bases and J by 6 bases, and 18 bases separated the two germline ends. CDR3 length equals 16 residues. From germline, CDR1 is SGHKS and CDR2 YYEKEE (reference sequence). DNA of the CDR3: TGTGCCAGCAGCTGGCGTGGGGACGGACGGTCCGGGGAGCTGTTTTTA. This gives the protein CASSWRGDGRSGELFL.

In the case of this clonotype: The conserved phenylalanine or tryptophan normally closing the CDR3 is absent here, so this likely arose from a read error. No DNA is shown, since the ends of the CDR3 on it are uncertain; the CDR3 is the one TCRdb lists. The chain is built from TRBV11-1 and TRBJ2-7; TRBD1 is the table's D call, not checked against the DNA. The length of the CDR3 is 16 amino acids, counting both ends. CDR1 SGHAT and CDR2 FQDESV come from the germline V gene (reference sequence). The CDR3 loop reads CASGSRLGTFSYEQYL.

The chain recombines TRBV24-1 with TRBJ1-1; 9 bases align to TRBD1. J lost 1 base, V lost 3 bases, and 14 bases had no gene match. CDR1 and CDR2 (germline): KGHDR, SFDVKD. This CDR3 region has 19 residues. CDR3 protein: CATSDPRAIPGQGNTEAFF. CDR3 bases: TGTGCCACCAGTGATCCAAGGGCGATACCGGGACAGGGGAACACTGAAGCTTTCTTT.

Note on this clonotype: Without the conserved terminal phenylalanine or tryptophan, this CDR3 likely stems from a read error. The chain is built from TRBV6-1 and TRBJ1-5; no definite D call. Looked up from germline, CDR1 is MNHNS and CDR2 is SASEGT. CDR3 length equals 12 residues. V was clipped by 7 bases and J by 5 bases, with 9 bases between them. The CDR3 loop reads CASKMWDQPQHL. In DNA form, the CDR3 reads TGTGCCAGCAAGATGTGGGATCAGCCCCAGCATCTT.

This clonotype appeared a few times. This chain connects TRBV4-2 to TRBJ2-7; D not resolved. Germline V CDR1 and CDR2: LGHNA, YNFKEQ. The CDR3 spans 13 residues. Trimming left V 3 bases short and J 0 bases short, with 6 bases between. The CDR3 sequence: CASSQTTSYEQYF. In nucleotides, the CDR3 is TGTGCCAGCAGCCAGACGACCTCCTACGAGCAGTACTTC.

About this clonotype: One base away lies a much larger clone, so this may be a sequencing read error. J is TRBJ2-7 and V is TRBV29-1, with a weak D call TRBD2 (6 bases). The CDR3 has 14 residues. Germline-derived CDR1 and CDR2 are SQVTM and ANQGSEA. Deletions cut 4 bases from V and 7 bases from J, with 20 bases between. DNA for the CDR3: TGCAGCGTTGGATGGGGACTCGGTCGTGGGGAGCAGTACTTC. As protein: CSVGWGLGRGEQYF.

This clonotype has more than one count but fewer than ten. The V gene is TRBV6-1, the J gene TRBJ2-7, with 7 nucleotides matching TRBD1. CDR1 is MNHNS and CDR2 is SASEGT in the germline V gene. With 5 bases clipped from V and 7 bases from J, the junction kept 11 bases outside the gene matches. CDR3 length equals 14 residues. Here the CDR3 reads CASSTYYRGVEQYF. The CDR3 DNA reads TGTGCCAGCAGTACCTACTACAGGGGAGTGGAGCAGTACTTC.

This clonotype was detected many times. This chain joins TRBV7-8 and TRBJ2-1; 8 bases agree with TRBD2. V shed 1 base and J 10 bases; nucleotides not matched to a gene: 3. The V gene's germline CDR1 is SGHVS and CDR2 FQNEAQ. This CDR3 is 13 amino acids long. CDR3 bases: TGTGCCAGCAGCTTAGTCGGGAGGGGAGAGCAGTTCTTC. It codes for CASSLVGRGEQFF.

This clonotype was recorded many times. V is TRBV6-1 and J is TRBJ2-2, with TRBD2 identical over 11 bases. This CDR3 is 20 amino acids long. With V trimmed by 7 bases and J by 6 bases, 22 bases remained unmatched. In germline, CDR1 is MNHNS, CDR2 SASEGT. CDR3 sequence: CASIPNEVVAGGPGPGELFF. CDR3 nucleotide sequence: TGTGCCAGCATCCCGAATGAAGTGGTAGCGGGAGGGCCGGGTCCCGGGGAGCTGTTTTTT.

Turning to this clonotype: At one end the junction does not follow the germline gene, possibly because of a read error. The rearrangement links TRBV6-1 to TRBJ2-6; 7 bases align to TRBD1. Germline V gene lookup returns CDR1 MNHNS and CDR2 SASEGT. The CDR3 totals 18 residues. Here the CDR3 DNA reads TGTGCCAGCAGACCTCTTAGAGGGGGCTTATCTGGGGCCAACGTCCCGACTTTC. Translated: CASRPLRGGLSGANVPTF.

This clonotype has a count of ten or more. The chain uses TRBV29-1 and TRBJ2-5, with D perhaps TRBD1 (5 bases). Germline CDR1 SQVTM, CDR2 ANQGSEA. V was trimmed by 6 bases and J by 0 bases, leaving 11 bases between them. This CDR3 region has 13 residues. The CDR3 loop reads CSVLTAYQETQYF. DNA for the CDR3: TGCAGCGTCCTGACAGCGTACCAAGAGACCCAGTACTTC.

About this clonotype: Germline is not matched at one junction end, which may reflect a read error. The chain recombines TRBV11-1 with TRBJ2-1; tentatively, D is TRBD1 (5 bases). The CDR3 is made up of 16 amino acids. Germline V gene sequence: CDR1 SGHAT, CDR2 FQDESV (reference sequence). As DNA, the CDR3 is TGTGCCTGCAGGGCGGTAGGCCCTAACTCCTACAATGAGCAGTTCTTC. The encoded protein is CACRAVGPNSYNEQFF.

In its sample, this clonotype was seen once. A much more abundant neighbour one base away suggests this may be a read error. The chain carries TRBV10-2 and TRBJ1-1; maybe TRBD1 (5 bases). Germline CDR1 WSHSY, CDR2 SAAADI. This CDR3 comprises 14 residues. The CDR3 region has the DNA TGCGCCAGCAGTGAGACTCCGGGGGGAACTGAAGCTTTATTT. Translated, it gives CASSETPGGTEALF.

CDR3 coding DNA: TGTGCCAGCAGTTCCCTAAACTCTTACGAGCAGTACTTC. As protein: CASSSLNSYEQYF. The rearrangement uses TRBV6-5 and TRBJ2-7; D not certain. Trimming left V 4 bases short and J 4 bases short, with 11 bases between. The CDR3 totals 13 residues. Looked up from germline, CDR1 is MNHEY and CDR2 is SVGAGI.

Comment on this clonotype: The junction does not match germline at one end; this may be a read error. The rearrangement joins TRBV29-1 to TRBJ2-1; either TRBD1 or TRBD2 may supply D (5 bases each). CDR1 SQVTM and CDR2 ANQGSEA come from the germline V gene. This CDR3 spans 14 amino acids. CDR3 sequence: CSVGTSGSYNKQFF. The CDR3, as DNA: TGCAGCGTCGGGACCTCGGGGTCCTACAATAAGCAGTTCTTC.

To note about this clonotype: This sequence may be a read error, since a much larger clone differs from it by one base. The chain is built from TRBV29-1 and TRBJ2-3; 12 nucleotides match TRBD2. CDR3 length equals 15 residues. Per germline, CDR1 SQVTM and CDR2 ANQGSEA. CDR3 residues: CGDGTSGRGPDTQYF. In DNA form, the CDR3 reads TGCGGCGACGGGACTAGCGGGCGGGGCCCAGATACGCAGTATTTT.

As for this clonotype: Being one base from a much bigger clone, this may be a read error. Written as DNA, the CDR3 is TGTGCCAGCAGCCAAGGGGTAAACACTGAAGCTTGCTTT. It codes for CASSQGVNTEACF. The chain couples TRBV14 to TRBJ1-1; D ambiguous. This CDR3 region has 13 residues. Germline-derived CDR1 and CDR2 are SGHDN and FVKESK.

The chain employs TRBV6-5 and TRBJ2-1; 11 positions match TRBD2. Germline V CDR1 and CDR2: MNHEY, SVGAGI. The CDR3 runs 16 residues. V lost 6 bases and J lost 3; bases outside the gene matches: 7. The CDR3 region is CASRKGLADFYNEQFF. The DNA for the CDR3 is TGTGCCAGCAGAAAGGGACTAGCGGACTTCTACAATGAGCAGTTCTTC.